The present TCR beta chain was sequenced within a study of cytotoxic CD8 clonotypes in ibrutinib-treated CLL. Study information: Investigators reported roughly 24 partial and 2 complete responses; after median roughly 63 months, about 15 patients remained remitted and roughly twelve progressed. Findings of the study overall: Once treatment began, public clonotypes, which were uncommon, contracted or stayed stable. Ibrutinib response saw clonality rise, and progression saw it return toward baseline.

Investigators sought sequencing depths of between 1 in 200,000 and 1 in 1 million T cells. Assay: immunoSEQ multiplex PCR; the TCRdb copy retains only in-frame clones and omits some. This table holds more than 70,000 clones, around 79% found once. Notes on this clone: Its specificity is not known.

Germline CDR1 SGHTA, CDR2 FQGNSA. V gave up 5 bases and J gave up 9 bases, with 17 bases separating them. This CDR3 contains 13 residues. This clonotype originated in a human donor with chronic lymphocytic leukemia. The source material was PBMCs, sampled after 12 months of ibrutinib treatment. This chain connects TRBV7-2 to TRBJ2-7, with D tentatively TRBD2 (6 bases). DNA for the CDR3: TGTGCCAGCAGCCCAGGCGGGAACACCAGGCAGTACTTC. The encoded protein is CASSPGGNTRQYF.